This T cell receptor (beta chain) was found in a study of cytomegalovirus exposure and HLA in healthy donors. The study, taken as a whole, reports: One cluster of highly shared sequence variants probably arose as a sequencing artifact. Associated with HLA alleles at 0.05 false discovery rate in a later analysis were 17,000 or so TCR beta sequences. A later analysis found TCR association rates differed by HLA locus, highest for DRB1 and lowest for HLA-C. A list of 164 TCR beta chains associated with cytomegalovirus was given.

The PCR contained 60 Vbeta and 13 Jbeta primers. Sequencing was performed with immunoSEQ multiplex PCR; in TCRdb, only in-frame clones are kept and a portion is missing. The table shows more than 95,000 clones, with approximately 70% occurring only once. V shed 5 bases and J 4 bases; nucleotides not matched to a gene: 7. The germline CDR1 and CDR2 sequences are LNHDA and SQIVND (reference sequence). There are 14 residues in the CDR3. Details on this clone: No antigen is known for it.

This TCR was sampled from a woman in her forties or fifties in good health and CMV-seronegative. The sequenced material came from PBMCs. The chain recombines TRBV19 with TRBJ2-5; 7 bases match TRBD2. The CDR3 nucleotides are TGTGCCAGTAGTGTCCAGCGGGACGGAGAGACCCAGTACTTC. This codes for CASSVQRDGETQYF.